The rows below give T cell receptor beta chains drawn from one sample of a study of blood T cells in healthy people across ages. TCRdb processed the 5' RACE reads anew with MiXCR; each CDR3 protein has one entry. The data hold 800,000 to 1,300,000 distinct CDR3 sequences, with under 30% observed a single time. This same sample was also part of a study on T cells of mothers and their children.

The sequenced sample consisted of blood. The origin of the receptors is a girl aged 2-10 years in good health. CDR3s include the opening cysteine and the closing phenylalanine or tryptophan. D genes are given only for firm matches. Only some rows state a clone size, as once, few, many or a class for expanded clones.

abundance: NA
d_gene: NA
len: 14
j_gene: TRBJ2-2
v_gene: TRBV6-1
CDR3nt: TGTGCCAGCTCCTGGGGACACAACACCGGGGAGCTGTTTTTT
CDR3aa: CASSWGHNTGELFF

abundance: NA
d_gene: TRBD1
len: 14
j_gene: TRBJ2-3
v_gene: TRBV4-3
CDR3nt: TGCGCCAGCAGCCACGACAGGGCTGCAGATACGCAGTATTTT
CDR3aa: CASSHDRAADTQYF

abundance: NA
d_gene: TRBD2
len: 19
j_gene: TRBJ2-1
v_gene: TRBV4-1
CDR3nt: TGCGCCAGCAGCCAGGTCCCGGGACTAGCGGGAGGGGTTTCAAGTGAGCAGTTCTTC
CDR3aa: CASSQVPGLAGGVSSEQFF

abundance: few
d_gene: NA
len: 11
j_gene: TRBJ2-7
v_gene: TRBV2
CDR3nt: TGTGCCAGCTTTTCTCGAACCGAGCAGTACTTC
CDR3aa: CASFSRTEQYF

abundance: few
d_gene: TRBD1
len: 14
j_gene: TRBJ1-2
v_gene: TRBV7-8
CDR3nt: TGTGCCAGCAGCTTAGAAGGGGGCGCTGGTGGCTACACCTTC
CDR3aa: CASSLEGGAGGYTF

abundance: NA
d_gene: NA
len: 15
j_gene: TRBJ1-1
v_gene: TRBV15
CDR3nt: TGTGCCACCAGCAGAGATCCGGGCAGAGGGCAGAAAGCTTTCTTT
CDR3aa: CATSRDPGRGQKAFF

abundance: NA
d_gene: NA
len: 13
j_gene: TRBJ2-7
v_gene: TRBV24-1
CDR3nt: TGTGCCACCAGTGATTTGGACCCCTACGAGCAGTACTTC
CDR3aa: CATSDLDPYEQYF

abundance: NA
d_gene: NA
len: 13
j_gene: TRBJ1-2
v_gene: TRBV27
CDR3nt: TGTGCCAGCAGTTACGGCACGTCCTATGGCTACACCTTC
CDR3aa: CASSYGTSYGYTF

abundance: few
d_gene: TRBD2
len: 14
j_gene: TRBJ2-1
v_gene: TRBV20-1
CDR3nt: TGCAGTGCTAAGGCGGGAGGGGCCTACAATGAGCAGTTCTTC
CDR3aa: CSAKAGGAYNEQFF

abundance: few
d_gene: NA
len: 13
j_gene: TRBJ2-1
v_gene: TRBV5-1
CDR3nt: TGCGCCAGCTACGGGGACTCCTACAATGAGCAGTTCTTC
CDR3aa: CASYGDSYNEQFF

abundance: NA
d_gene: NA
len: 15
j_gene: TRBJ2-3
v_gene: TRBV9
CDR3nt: TGTGCCAGCAGCCCCCCTAGGGGTCCGACAGATACGCAGTATTTT
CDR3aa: CASSPPRGPTDTQYF

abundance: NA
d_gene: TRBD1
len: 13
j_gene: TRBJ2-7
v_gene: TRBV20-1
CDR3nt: TGCAGTGCAAAGACAGGGCCCACCTACGAGCAGTACTTC
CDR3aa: CSAKTGPTYEQYF

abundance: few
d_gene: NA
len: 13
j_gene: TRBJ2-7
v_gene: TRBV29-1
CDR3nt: TGCAGCGTTTCCCCGGACAGCTCCTACGAGCAGTACTTC
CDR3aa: CSVSPDSSYEQYF

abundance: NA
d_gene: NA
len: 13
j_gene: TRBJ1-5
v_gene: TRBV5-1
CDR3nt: TGCGCCAGCAGCCCCAACGCCGGGGGATTAGAGCATTTT
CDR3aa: CASSPNAGGLEHF

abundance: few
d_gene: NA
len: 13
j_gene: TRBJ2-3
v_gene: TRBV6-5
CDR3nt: TGTGCCAGCAGCAGGCATAGCACAGATACGCAGTATTTT
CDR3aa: CASSRHSTDTQYF

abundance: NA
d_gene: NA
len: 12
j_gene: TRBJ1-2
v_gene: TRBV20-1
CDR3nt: TGCAGTGCTACCGGGACCTACTATGGCTACACCTTC
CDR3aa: CSATGTYYGYTF

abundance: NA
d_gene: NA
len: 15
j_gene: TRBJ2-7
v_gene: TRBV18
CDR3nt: TGTGCCAGCTCACCCGTTCAGGGAATCATCCACGAGCAGTACTTC
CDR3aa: CASSPVQGIIHEQYF

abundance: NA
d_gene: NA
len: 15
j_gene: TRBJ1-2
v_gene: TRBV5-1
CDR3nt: TGCGCCAGCAGCTTGGAGCAGGGTTTGATCTATGGCTACACCTTC
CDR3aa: CASSLEQGLIYGYTF

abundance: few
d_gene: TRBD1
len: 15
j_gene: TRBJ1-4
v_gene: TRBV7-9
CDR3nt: TGTGCCAGCAGCCGACCCGACAGGGTTGGAGAAGAACTGTTTTTT
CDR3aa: CASSRPDRVGEELFF

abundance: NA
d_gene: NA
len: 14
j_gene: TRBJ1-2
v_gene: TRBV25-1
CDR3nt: TGTGCCAGCAGTGGGACTCGGGGGTCCTATGGCTACACCTTC
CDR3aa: CASSGTRGSYGYTF

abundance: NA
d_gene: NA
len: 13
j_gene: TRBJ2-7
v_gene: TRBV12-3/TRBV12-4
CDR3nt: TGTGCCAGCAGTTTAGGGGCCTTGAGGGAGCAGTACTTC
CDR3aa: CASSLGALREQYF

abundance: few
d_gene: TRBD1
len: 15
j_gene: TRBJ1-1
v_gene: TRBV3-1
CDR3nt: TGTGCCAGCAGCCAAAGGTTCGGGACAGGGAGTGAAGCTTTCTTT
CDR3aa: CASSQRFGTGSEAFF

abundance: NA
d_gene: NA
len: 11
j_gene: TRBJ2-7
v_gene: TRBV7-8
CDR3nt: TGTGCCAGCAGCTGGACTACCGAGCAGTACTTC
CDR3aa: CASSWTTEQYF

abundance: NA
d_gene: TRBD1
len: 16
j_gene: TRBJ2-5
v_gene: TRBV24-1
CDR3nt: TGTGCCACCAGTGACCCAGGACAGGGGGCTGTGAAGACCCAGTACTTT
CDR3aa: CATSDPGQGAVKTQYF

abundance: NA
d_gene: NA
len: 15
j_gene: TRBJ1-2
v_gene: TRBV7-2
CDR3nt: TGTGCCAGCAGCTTAGAAGAAGCAGTCGCCGATGGCTACACCTTC
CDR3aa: CASSLEEAVADGYTF